The clone carrying this T cell receptor beta chain was observed at least ten times. Its target is unknown. This entry is derived from a study of response to subunit inactivated influenza vaccine. Study-wide findings and caveats: New T cells are recruited in small numbers by each seasonal influenza vaccination, according to the authors' suggestion.

TCRdb re-derived calls from the RT-PCR reads in MiXCR, one entry per CDR3 protein. This table holds 540,000 or so distinct CDR3 sequences, approximately 13% found once. This material consisted of PBMCs from blood, taken more than 35 days after vaccination. The receptor's source is a man aged 50 to 59 who received an inactivated influenza vaccine.

The CDR3 DNA reads TGTGCCAGCAGCTTCTACACAGAAGAGACCCAGTACTTC. This gives the protein CASSFYTEETQYF. This chain joins TRBV5-5 and TRBJ2-5; D unresolved. Trimming removed 2 bases at V and 3 bases at J, with 8 bases between. The CDR3 has 13 residues. Germline assignment: CDR1 SGHKS and CDR2 YYEKEE (reference sequence).